The 29 T cell receptor beta chains given below trace back to one sample, sequenced in a study of blood T cell repertoires in COVID-19. Profiled with immunoSEQ multiplex PCR; TCRdb holds only in-frame clones, not every one. This table holds about 160,000 clones, roughly 90% found once. The specimen sequenced was PBMCs or T cells enriched from blood (not recorded which). These TCRs come from a woman in her forties or fifties who had recovered from COVID-19.

This clone has a single count. The rearrangement joins TRBV10-3 to TRBJ2-7; 8 bases align to TRBD1. With 2 bases clipped from V and 0 bases from J, the junction kept 3 bases outside the gene matches. The germline gives CDR1 ENHRY, CDR2 SYGVKD. The CDR3 extends over 15 amino acids. The CDR3 nucleotides read TGTGCCATCAGTGAGGAGGACAGGGACTCCTACGAGCAGTACTTC. This translates into CAISEEDRDSYEQYF.

V usage is TRBV29-1 and J usage is TRBJ1-1, with a tentative D call TRBD1 (6 bases). Germline CDR1 is SQVTM and CDR2 is ANQGSEA. There are 12 residues in the CDR3. The V and J ends lost 5 bases and 4 bases respectively, with 11 bases between them. The CDR3 DNA is TGCAGCGTTTACAGGGATCGCACTGAAGCTTTCTTT. Its translation: CSVYRDRTEAFF.

This clone showed up just a few times. The rearrangement joins TRBV4-1 to TRBJ1-1; D remains ambiguous. Germline V CDR1 and CDR2: MGHRA, YSYEKL. Deletions cut 0 bases from V and 7 bases from J, with 15 bases between. CDR3 length: 15 residues. CDR3 DNA sequence: TGCGCCAGCAGCCAAGATCCCCTGGGAGTTGGTGAAGCTTTCTTT. It codes for CASSQDPLGVGEAFF.

The chain recombines TRBV7-2 with TRBJ2-1, with D unresolved. The CDR3 runs to 14 residues. V was pared by 3 bases and J by 2 bases, with 8 bases between. Germline CDR1 and CDR2: SGHTA and FQGNSA. The chain's CDR3 is CASSLSPAYNEQFF. CDR3 coding DNA: TGTGCCAGCAGCTTGTCCCCGGCCTACAATGAGCAGTTCTTC. The full variable domain, rest sourced from reference TRBV7-2 and TRBJ2-1, is GAGVSQSPSNKVTEKGKDVELRCDPISGHTALYWYRQSLGQGLEFLIYFQGNSAPDKSGLPSDRFSAERTGGSVSTLTIQRTQQEDSAVYLCASSLSPAYNEQFFGPGTRLTVL.

This chain uses TRBV27 with TRBJ1-5; D might be TRBD1 (5 bases). V was cut by 6 bases and J by 5 bases, with 14 bases left in between. Germline lookup yields CDR1 MNHEY and CDR2 SMNVEV (reference sequence). CDR3 size: 14 residues. CDR3 region: CASSEGTPHQPQHF. CDR3 nucleotide sequence: TGTGCCAGCAGCGAGGGGACTCCACATCAGCCCCAGCATTTT.

CDR3 residues: CSVLDRPGYTF. The CDR3 DNA reads TGCAGTGTTTTGGACAGGCCTGGCTACACCTTC. The rearrangement links TRBV20-1 to TRBJ1-2, with 7 bases that match TRBD1. CDR3 length: 11 residues. CDR1 DFQATT and CDR2 SNEGSKA come from the germline V gene (reference sequence). J lost 7 bases, V lost 7 bases, and 6 bases had no gene match.

This clone appeared a single time. V and J are TRBV6-6 and TRBJ1-1; D is unresolved. Germline V gene data show CDR1 as MNHNY and CDR2 as SVGAGI (reference sequence). This CDR3 contains 14 residues. V was pared by 4 bases and J by 0 bases, with 9 bases between. The CDR3 region is CASSSDKLNTEAFF. The CDR3 DNA is TGTGCCAGCAGTTCCGACAAGTTGAACACTGAAGCTTTCTTT.

The CDR3 DNA sequence: TGTGCCAGCAGCTTAGATCCGAGAGGCGGGGAGCTGTTTTTT. Translated, it gives CASSLDPRGGELFF. The chain is built from TRBV7-2 and TRBJ2-2; D not resolved. Germline CDR1 is SGHTA and CDR2 is FQGNSA. CDR3 length: 14 residues. The V and J ends lost 1 base and 7 bases respectively, with 10 bases between them.

This sequence joins TRBV5-5 and TRBJ1-5, with TRBD1 as a possible D gene (5 bases). Germline V gives CDR1 SGHKS, CDR2 YYEKEE (reference sequence). This CDR3 spans 13 amino acids. With 2 bases removed from V and 7 bases from J, the gap between germline ends came to 10 bases. DNA for the CDR3: TGTGCCAGCAGCTTTTACCAGGGCCAGCCCCAGCATTTT. Its protein is CASSFYQGQPQHF.

V gene TRBV27 combines with J gene TRBJ2-2; D not resolved. Trimming stripped 6 bases from V and 7 bases from J, with 15 bases between. Germline CDR1 MNHEY, CDR2 SMNVEV (reference sequence). The CDR3 consists of 14 residues. CDR3 region: CASRTTAGVGELFF. The CDR3 coding sequence is TGTGCCAGCAGGACAACGGCCGGCGTCGGGGAGCTGTTTTTT.

The gene calls are TRBV7-6 and TRBJ2-7; possible D gene TRBD1, 5 bases. The germline CDR1 and CDR2 sequences are SGHVS and FNYEAQ. Trimming left V 1 base short and J 3 bases short, with 10 bases between. The CDR3 is made up of 14 amino acids. This chain's CDR3 is CASSLDGANYEQYF. The CDR3 coding sequence is TGTGCCAGCAGCTTAGATGGGGCGAACTACGAGCAGTACTTC.

The rearrangement links TRBV7-6 to TRBJ2-3; 11 nucleotides match TRBD2. The V gene's germline CDR1 is SGHVS and CDR2 FNYEAQ. The J segment lost 5 bases and the V segment lost 1 base, leaving 2 bases of the junction unmatched. This CDR3 has 15 amino acids. The CDR3 sequence is CASSLVAGGGDTQYF. CDR3 sequence (DNA): TGTGCCAGCAGCTTAGTAGCGGGGGGGGGAGATACGCAGTATTTT.

V is TRBV6-5 and J is TRBJ1-1, with a possible D match to TRBD1 (6 bases). The CDR3 consists of 13 residues. Germline V gene data show CDR1 as MNHEY and CDR2 as SVGAGI. The V end lost 5 bases, the J end lost 7 bases, and 14 bases lay between the germline ends. The CDR3 here is CASSQGSVLEAFF. In DNA form, the CDR3 reads TGTGCCAGCAGTCAGGGGTCTGTTCTTGAAGCTTTCTTT.

The chain is built from TRBV5-8 and TRBJ1-4, with D perhaps TRBD1 (5 bases). V was trimmed by 4 bases and J by 6 bases, leaving 16 bases between them. Germline assignment: CDR1 SGHTS and CDR2 YDEGEE. The CDR3 runs to 15 residues. DNA of the CDR3: TGTGCCAGCAGCCTCAGAGGGACGGGGGATGAAAAACTGTTTTTT. It specifies CASSLRGTGDEKLFF.

The gene calls are TRBV30 and TRBJ1-4; TRBD1 agrees at 7 bases. The germline CDR1 and CDR2 sequences are GTSNPN and SVGIG (reference sequence). The CDR3 spans 13 residues. V dropped 3 bases and J dropped 7; count of bases not matched to a gene: 5. As DNA, the CDR3 is TGTGCCTGGAGGGGGGACAGCCTTGAAAAACTGTTTTTT. It encodes CAWRGDSLEKLFF.

This chain joins TRBV30 and TRBJ2-6; no clear D. V was cut by 1 base and J by 0 bases, with 4 bases left in between. Germline assignment: CDR1 GTSNPN and CDR2 SVGIG (reference sequence). This CDR3 comprises 14 residues. The CDR3 loop reads CAWSGHSGANVLTF. CDR3 in DNA: TGTGCCTGGAGTGGACACTCTGGGGCCAACGTCCTGACTTTC.

The V call is TRBV6-5, the J call TRBJ2-7; 10 bases agree with TRBD1. Germline-derived CDR1 and CDR2 are MNHEY and SVGAGI. V lost 5 bases, J lost 4 bases, and 5 bases stayed unmatched. This CDR3 is built from 14 residues. In DNA form, the CDR3 reads TGTGCCAGCAGTATGGACAGGGGGGGTTACGAGCAGTACTTC. This encodes CASSMDRGGYEQYF.

The CDR3 sequence is CASSIGLAGGSGANVLTF. The DNA for the CDR3 is TGTGCCAGTAGTATAGGGCTAGCGGGGGGTTCTGGGGCCAACGTCCTGACTTTC. This chain links TRBV19 with TRBJ2-6; 11 bases agree with TRBD2. The germline V gene encodes CDR1 LNHDA and CDR2 SQIVND (reference sequence). The CDR3 extends over 18 amino acids. V gave up 1 base and J gave up 1 base; unmatched junction bases: 3.

CDR3 bases: TGTGCCAGCAGCGTAGCAGGGGACACTGAAGCTTTCTTT. Amino acids: CASSVAGDTEAFF. The rearrangement uses TRBV9 and TRBJ1-1; a weak D match, TRBD1 (6 bases). The CDR3 totals 13 residues. The V gene's germline CDR1 is SGDLS and CDR2 YYNGEE. V was pared by 0 bases and J by 3 bases, with 6 bases between.

The genes are TRBV13 and TRBJ2-7; 10 bases fit TRBD1. Per the germline V gene, CDR1 is PRHDT and CDR2 is FYEKMQ (reference sequence). V dropped 4 bases and J dropped 7; count of bases not matched to a gene: 7. This CDR3 spans 14 amino acids. The DNA of the CDR3 is TGTGCCAGCAGCTCCCGGGACAGGGGCTTGGAGCAGTACTTC. It encodes CASSSRDRGLEQYF.

The chain links TRBV7-8 to TRBJ1-2; 7 bases line up with TRBD1. Germline V CDR1 and CDR2: SGHVS, FQNEAQ. The CDR3 consists of 13 residues. Losses at the gene ends were 5 bases for V and 8 bases for J; bases not matched to a gene: 8. The CDR3 reads CASSRDRVGGYTF. For the CDR3, the DNA is TGTGCCAGCAGCCGCGACAGGGTTGGGGGCTACACCTTC.

The V call is TRBV2, the J call TRBJ1-2; TRBD1 aligns across 11 bases. J was trimmed by 4 bases and V by 7 bases; bases with no gene match: 5. CDR3 length: 14 residues. Looked up from germline, CDR1 is SNHLY and CDR2 is FYNNEI. CDR3 DNA sequence: TGTGCCAGCACGGGGACAGGGGGAGGCTATGGCTACACCTTC. Translating it yields CASTGTGGGYGYTF.

This sequence joins TRBV18 and TRBJ2-1, with 8 positions matching TRBD1. The germline V gene encodes CDR1 KGHSH and CDR2 LQKENI. The CDR3 sequence is 13 residues long. V trimming: 5 bases; J trimming: 10 bases; junction bases outside the gene matches: 7. The CDR3 protein is CASSDQGAKEQFF. The DNA of the CDR3 is TGTGCCAGCTCAGATCAGGGGGCAAAAGAGCAGTTCTTC.

The chain recombines TRBV9 with TRBJ1-3, with D possibly being TRBD1 (6 bases). Trimming shortened V by 6 bases and J by 3 bases, and 16 bases separated the two germline ends. In germline, CDR1 is SGDLS, CDR2 YYNGEE. The CDR3 runs 15 residues. CDR3 amino acids: CASTRQGRRGNTIYF. The CDR3 DNA follows: TGTGCCAGCACCCGCCAGGGGCGGCGTGGAAACACCATATATTTT.

This clone occurred a few times. The rearrangement uses TRBV20-1 and TRBJ2-5; D perhaps matches TRBD2 (7 bases). V was pared by 3 bases and J by 0 bases, with 20 bases between. The CDR3 is 17 residues long. Germline CDR1 reads DFQATT; CDR2 reads SNEGSKA (reference sequence). The DNA for the CDR3 is TGCAGTGCTAGTGGGCTGGCGCGGGGGCTAGACCAAGAGACCCAGTACTTC. This translates into CSASGLARGLDQETQYF.

The DNA of the CDR3 is TGTGCCAGCAGTTACTACCCCCGGGACAGGGGGCCGTCCGGGGAGCTGTTTTTT. Encoded protein: CASSYYPRDRGPSGELFF. V and J are TRBV6-2 or TRBV6-3 and TRBJ2-2; 12 bases match TRBD1. With V trimmed by 1 base and J by 6 bases, 9 bases remained unmatched. Germline CDR1 is MNHEY and CDR2 is SVGEGT. The CDR3 covers 18 residues.

The rearrangement joins TRBV7-9 to TRBJ1-2, with 7 bases that match TRBD1. The length of the CDR3 is 13 residues. The germline gives CDR1 SEHNR, CDR2 FQNEAQ (reference sequence). V lost 5 bases to trimming and J lost 3 bases; unmatched junction nucleotides: 3. CDR3: CASSMGQYYGYTF. In DNA, the CDR3 is TGTGCCAGCAGCATGGGACAGTACTATGGCTACACCTTC.

This chain uses TRBV19 with TRBJ2-2; 13 bases are a match to TRBD2. V shed 5 bases and J 6 bases; nucleotides not matched to a gene: 12. The CDR3 contains 18 residues. Germline CDR1 is LNHDA and CDR2 is SQIVND (reference sequence). The CDR3 reads CASSVTSGGPLGPGELFF. As DNA, the CDR3 is TGTGCCAGTAGTGTGACTAGCGGGGGGCCTCTAGGACCCGGGGAGCTGTTTTTT.

V usage is TRBV7-2 and J usage is TRBJ2-1; a possible D gene is TRBD1 (5 bases). Germline V lookup: CDR1 SGHTA, CDR2 FQGNSA. The V end lost 0 bases, the J end lost 14 bases, and 8 bases lay between the germline ends. This CDR3 region has 11 residues. CDR3 coding DNA: TGTGCCAGCAGCTTAGCGCAGGGCGAGTTCTTC. Its translation: CASSLAQGEFF.